The T cell receptor (beta chain) under discussion was sequenced for a study of regulatory T cells in long-lasting Graves disease. General observations from the study: Persistent patients had more shared public clonotypes (fewer than 3,000) than new patients (around 1,000).

iRepertoire HTBI primers and Arm-PCR of CDR3 regions built TCR beta libraries. TCRdb used MiXCR to reprocess the multiplex PCR reads, holding one entry per CDR3 protein. Of over 650,000 distinct CDR3 sequences in the sample, 25% to 30% were seen once. V lost 11 bases, J lost 5 bases, and 21 bases lay in between. Germline-derived CDR1 and CDR2 are ENHRY and SYGVKD. This CDR3 spans 14 amino acids. Indicated time point: persistent/refractory GD, antithyroid drugs over 5 years with positive TRAb. After RNA was extracted from PBMCs, the TCR library was made from it. To note about this clonotype: Its target is not known.

The chain uses TRBV10-3 and TRBJ2-5; possible D gene TRBD2, 7 bases. The sequence derives from a female donor with Graves disease. The material was peripheral blood mononuclear cells (PBMCs), obtained when the disease was refractory, from a patient treated with antithyroid drugs. CDR3 amino acids: CAVAPGGRGETQYF. The CDR3 DNA follows: TGTGCCGTCGCTCCGGGAGGAAGGGGGGAGACCCAGTACTTC.